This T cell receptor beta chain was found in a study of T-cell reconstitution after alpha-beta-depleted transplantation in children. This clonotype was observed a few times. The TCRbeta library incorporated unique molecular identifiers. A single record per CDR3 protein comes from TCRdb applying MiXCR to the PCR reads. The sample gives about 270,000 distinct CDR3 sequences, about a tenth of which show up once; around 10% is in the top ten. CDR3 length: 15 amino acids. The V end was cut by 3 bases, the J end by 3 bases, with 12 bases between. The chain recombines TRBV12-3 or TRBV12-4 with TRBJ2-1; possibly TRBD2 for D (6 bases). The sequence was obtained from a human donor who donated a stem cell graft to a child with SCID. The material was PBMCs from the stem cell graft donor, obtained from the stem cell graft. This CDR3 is CASSFLRGFYNEQFF. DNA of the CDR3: TGTGCCAGCAGTTTTTTGCGGGGTTTCTACAATGAGCAGTTCTTC.